Presented here are 10 T cell receptor beta chains from one specimen sequenced in a study of blood T cells in healthy people across ages. Primers used in a second PCR of roughly 6 to 11 cycles were a sample-barcoded 5' primer and a J-beta primer mix. TCRdb analysed the 5' RACE reads with MiXCR anew, one entry per CDR3 protein. The table lists 650,000 to 700,000 distinct CDR3 sequences, around 32% of them singletons. The sequencing sample was made of blood. The receptor set was obtained from a woman older than 75 in good health.

The table lists this clonotype with many counts. V and J are TRBV20-1 and TRBJ2-1; 7 nucleotides agree with TRBD2. Germline V CDR1 and CDR2: DFQATT, SNEGSKA (reference sequence). V dropped 0 bases and J dropped 6; count of bases not matched to a gene: 20. The CDR3 is 19 amino acids. In nucleotides, the CDR3 is TGCAGTGCTAGAGATGGGAGTCTCGGGTCGGGGGGTCTTGGCAATGAGCAGTTCTTC. This codes for CSARDGSLGSGGLGNEQFF.

A word on this clonotype: A much more abundant neighbour one base away suggests this may be a read error. This chain joins TRBV20-1 and TRBJ1-1; a weak D match, TRBD1 (6 bases). The CDR3 spans 14 residues. CDR1 is DFQATT and CDR2 is SNEGSKA in the germline V gene (reference sequence). V lost 0 bases to trimming and J lost 0 bases, with 8 bases between them. The CDR3 sequence: CSAREWDMNTEAFF. CDR3 nucleotides: TGCAGTGCTAGAGAGTGGGACATGAACACTGAAGCTTTCTTT.

This clonotype appeared many times. The V call is TRBV28, the J call TRBJ1-2, with TRBD1 matching 8 bases. This CDR3 is 13 amino acids long. Germline assignment: CDR1 MDHEN and CDR2 SYDVKM. The J segment lost 9 bases and the V segment lost 1 base, leaving 4 bases of the junction unmatched. Here the CDR3 DNA reads TGTGCCAGCAGTTTATCAGGGGGCGGAAGCTACACCTTC. This sequence encodes CASSLSGGGSYTF.

The J gene is TRBJ2-7, the V gene TRBV6-2 or TRBV6-3; D is unresolved. The CDR3 covers 14 residues. The V end lost 5 bases, the J end lost 2 bases, and 13 bases lay between the germline ends. CDR1 is MNHEY and CDR2 is SVGEGT in the germline V gene. Here the CDR3 reads CASSRIPPTYEQYF. CDR3 bases: TGTGCCAGCAGTAGGATCCCCCCTACCTACGAGCAGTACTTC.

This clonotype was observed at least ten times. The V call is TRBV28, the J call TRBJ1-2, with D unresolved. Germline V lookup: CDR1 MDHEN, CDR2 SYDVKM. V was clipped by 2 bases and J by 6 bases, with 7 bases between them. CDR3 length: 12 amino acids. The chain's CDR3 is CASSLQRDGYTF. The CDR3 region has the DNA TGTGCCAGCAGTTTACAACGAGATGGCTACACCTTC.

The chain carries TRBV4-3 and TRBJ1-2, with TRBD1 as a possible D gene (5 bases). Germline CDR1 LGHNA, CDR2 YSLEER. The germline V and J ends were trimmed by 0 bases and 4 bases, with 18 bases remaining between them. The CDR3 extends over 17 amino acids. The CDR3 region is CASSQDLAGRGGYGYTF. Here the CDR3 DNA reads TGCGCCAGCAGCCAAGATCTTGCAGGGAGAGGAGGCTATGGCTACACCTTC.

In its sample, this clonotype was seen a few times. The rearrangement joins TRBV20-1 to TRBJ2-5, with 9 bases lining up with TRBD2. The J call may be faulty, since TRBJ2-1 better matches the DNA end. The CDR3 covers 14 residues. The germline gives CDR1 DFQATT, CDR2 SNEGSKA (reference sequence). CDR3 nucleotides: TGCAGTGCTAGCTGGCGGGGGGGCCAAGAGACCCAGTTCTTC. It encodes CSASWRGGQETQFF.

This clonotype appeared many times. The chain carries TRBV4-1 and TRBJ1-5; D unresolved. CDR3 length equals 15 residues. Trimming left V 0 bases short and J 1 base short, with 7 bases between. CDR1 and CDR2 (germline): MGHRA, YSYEKL. CDR3 sequence: CASSQDGLSNQPQHF. The CDR3 nucleotides are TGCGCCAGCAGCCAAGATGGGTTGAGCAATCAGCCCCAGCATTTT.

This clonotype was seen more than once but under ten times. The V gene is TRBV7-3, the J gene TRBJ2-3; no firm D call. V gave up 4 bases and J gave up 4 bases, with 12 bases separating them. The CDR3 totals 14 residues. The germline CDR1 and CDR2 sequences are SGHTA and FQGTGA. CDR3 in amino acids: CASSYLDGADTQYF. The CDR3, as DNA: TGTGCCAGCAGCTACCTTGACGGAGCAGATACGCAGTATTTT.

V is TRBV6-5 and J is TRBJ2-7; 7 bases are a match to TRBD1. Trimming cost V 6 bases and J 6 bases; bases outside gene matches: 11. This CDR3 contains 14 residues. Germline V CDR1 and CDR2: MNHEY, SVGAGI. CDR3 amino acids: CASSRGQLGPEQYF. As DNA, the CDR3 is TGTGCCAGCAGCCGGGGACAGCTAGGTCCCGAGCAGTACTTC.